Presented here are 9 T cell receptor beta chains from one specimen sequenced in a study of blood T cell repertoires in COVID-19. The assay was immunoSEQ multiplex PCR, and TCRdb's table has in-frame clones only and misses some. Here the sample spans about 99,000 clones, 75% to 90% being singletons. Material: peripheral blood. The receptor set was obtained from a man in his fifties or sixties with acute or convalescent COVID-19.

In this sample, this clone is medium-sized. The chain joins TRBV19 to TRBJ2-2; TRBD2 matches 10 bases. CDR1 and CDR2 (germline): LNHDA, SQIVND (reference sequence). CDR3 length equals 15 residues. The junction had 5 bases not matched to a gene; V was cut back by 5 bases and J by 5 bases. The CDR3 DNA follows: TGTGCCAGTAGTCCACTAGCGGGAAAAACCGGGGAGCTGTTTTTT. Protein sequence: CASSPLAGKTGELFF.

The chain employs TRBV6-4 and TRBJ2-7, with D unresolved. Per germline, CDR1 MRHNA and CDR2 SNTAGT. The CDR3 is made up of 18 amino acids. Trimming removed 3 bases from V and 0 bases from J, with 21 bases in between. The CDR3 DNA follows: TGTGCCAGCAGTGAGTTCCACACGGCAGGCATAAGCTCCTACGAGCAGTACTTC. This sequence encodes CASSEFHTAGISSYEQYF.

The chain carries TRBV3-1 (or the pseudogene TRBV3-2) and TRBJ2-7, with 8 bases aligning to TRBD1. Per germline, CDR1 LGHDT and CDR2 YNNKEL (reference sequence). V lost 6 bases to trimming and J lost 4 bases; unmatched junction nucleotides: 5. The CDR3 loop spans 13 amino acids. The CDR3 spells CASRNQGAYEQYF. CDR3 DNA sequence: TGTGCCAGCAGAAATCAGGGGGCTTACGAGCAGTACTTC.

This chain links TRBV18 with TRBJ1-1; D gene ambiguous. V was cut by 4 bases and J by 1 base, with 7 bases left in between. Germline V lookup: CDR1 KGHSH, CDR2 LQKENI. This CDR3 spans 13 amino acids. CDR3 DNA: TGTGCCAGCTCACTCCAGGAGAACACTGAAGCTTTCTTT. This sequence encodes CASSLQENTEAFF. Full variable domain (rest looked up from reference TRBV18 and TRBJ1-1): NAGVMQNPRHLVRRRGQEARLRCSPMKGHSHVYWYRQLPEEGLKFMVYLQKENIIDESGMPKERFSAEFPKEGPSILRIQQVVRGDSAAYFCASSLQENTEAFFGQGTRLTVV.

CDR3 in DNA: TGTGCCAGCAGCTTGGGGCAGGGCACCGGGGAGCTGTTTTTT. Protein product: CASSLGQGTGELFF. This rearrangement joins TRBV5-4 to TRBJ2-2, with a possible D match to TRBD1 (5 bases). There are 14 residues in the CDR3. The V and J ends lost 0 bases and 4 bases respectively, with 7 bases between them. The germline gives CDR1 SGHNT, CDR2 YYREEE (reference sequence).

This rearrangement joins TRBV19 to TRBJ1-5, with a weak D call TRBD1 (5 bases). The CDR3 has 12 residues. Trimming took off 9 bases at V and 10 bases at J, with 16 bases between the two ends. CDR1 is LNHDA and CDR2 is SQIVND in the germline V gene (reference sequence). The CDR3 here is CASQGGGIPQHF. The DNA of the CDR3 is TGTGCCAGCCAGGGTGGGGGGATACCCCAGCATTTT.

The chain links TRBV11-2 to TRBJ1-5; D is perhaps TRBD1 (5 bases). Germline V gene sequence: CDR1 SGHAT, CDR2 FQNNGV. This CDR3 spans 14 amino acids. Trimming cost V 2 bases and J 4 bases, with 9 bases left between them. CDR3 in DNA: TGTGCCAGCAGCTTATTTGGGGGGAATCAGCCCCAGCATTTT. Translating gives CASSLFGGNQPQHF.

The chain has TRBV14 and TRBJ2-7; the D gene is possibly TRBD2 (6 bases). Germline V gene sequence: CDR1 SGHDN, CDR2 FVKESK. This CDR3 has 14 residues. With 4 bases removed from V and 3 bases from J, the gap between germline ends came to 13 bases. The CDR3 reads CASSRGGSNYEQYF. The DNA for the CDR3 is TGTGCCAGCAGCCGTGGGGGGAGTAACTACGAGCAGTACTTC.

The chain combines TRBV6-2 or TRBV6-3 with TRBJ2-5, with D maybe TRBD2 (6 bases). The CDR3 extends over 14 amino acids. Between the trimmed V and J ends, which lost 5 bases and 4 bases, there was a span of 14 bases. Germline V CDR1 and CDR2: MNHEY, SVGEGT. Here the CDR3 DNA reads TGTGCCAGCAGTAGGACCGTAGCGGCAGAGACCCAGTACTTC. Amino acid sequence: CASSRTVAAETQYF.